Only a few counts were recorded for the clone carrying this TCR beta chain. This sample stems from a study of response to subunit inactivated influenza vaccine. V was pared by 3 bases and J by 5 bases, with 10 bases between. The V gene's germline CDR1 is PRHDT and CDR2 FYEKMQ (reference sequence). This CDR3 is 14 amino acids long. TCRdb passed the RT-PCR reads through MiXCR, listing each CDR3 protein once. The repertoire holds roughly 710,000 distinct CDR3 sequences, with approximately 15% as singletons. Sequenced material: PBMCs from blood, taken around 14 days before vaccination. V gene TRBV13 combines with J gene TRBJ1-4; D gene unclear. This TCR came from a man between 50 and 59 years old who received an inactivated influenza vaccine. CDR3 in amino acids: CASSFGQQNEKLFF. The CDR3 DNA reads as TGTGCCAGCAGCTTCGGCCAGCAGAATGAAAAACTGTTTTTT.